These T cell receptor beta chains were read from a single sample in a study of cytomegalovirus exposure and HLA in healthy donors. The table came from immunoSEQ multiplex PCR; TCRdb's copy has only in-frame clones and leaves some out. The sample contains 200,000 to 250,000 clones, more than 75% of which appear only once. Material for sequencing was PBMCs. Receptors originate from a human donor in good health. Both conserved end residues are part of each CDR3. D genes are given only for firm matches. The size entry is marked missing in some rows and otherwise reads once, few, many or a size class.

abundance: .; j_gene: TRBJ2-3; d_gene: TRBD2; v_gene: TRBV30; CDR3nt: TGTGCCTGGAGTGTGCCTAGCGGGAACACAGATACGCAGTATTTT; CDR3aa: CAWSVPSGNTDTQYF
abundance: .; j_gene: TRBJ2-3; d_gene: TRBD2; v_gene: TRBV7-3; CDR3nt: TGTGCCAGCAGCTTTGCGGCTAGCGGATACACAGATACGCAGTATTTT; CDR3aa: CASSFAASGYTDTQYF
abundance: .; j_gene: TRBJ1-1; d_gene: TRBD1; v_gene: TRBV19; CDR3nt: TGTGCCAGTACAAGGACAGGGGGCTCCACTGAAGCTTTCTTT; CDR3aa: CASTRTGGSTEAFF
abundance: .; j_gene: TRBJ1-5; d_gene: .; v_gene: TRBV28; CDR3nt: TGTGCCAGCAGGGGGCAAACGATCCAGGGGCATTTT; CDR3aa: CASRGQTIQGHF
abundance: .; j_gene: TRBJ2-5; d_gene: .; v_gene: TRBV11-2; CDR3nt: TGTGCCAGCAGCCCCGTAAGAGGGAGCAGAGAGACCCAGTACTTC; CDR3aa: CASSPVRGSRETQYF
abundance: .; j_gene: TRBJ2-7; d_gene: TRBD2; v_gene: TRBV6-5; CDR3nt: TGTGCCAGCAGTCCTAACCGGGGGGTGTTAGAGCAGTACTTC; CDR3aa: CASSPNRGVLEQYF
abundance: .; j_gene: TRBJ2-1; d_gene: .; v_gene: TRBV12-5; CDR3nt: TGTGCTAGTGGCCCAGCCGGGAACGGTGAGCAGTTCTTC; CDR3aa: CASGPAGNGEQFF
abundance: .; j_gene: TRBJ2-3; d_gene: TRBD2; v_gene: TRBV30; CDR3nt: TGTGCCTGGAGGGAAGCGGGGTCCACAGATACGCAGTATTTT; CDR3aa: CAWREAGSTDTQYF
abundance: .; j_gene: TRBJ2-2; d_gene: TRBD2; v_gene: TRBV10-3; CDR3nt: TGTGCCATCCGGGGAAGGGGACTAGCGGGAGCGGTAGGCACCGGGGAGCTGTTTTTT; CDR3aa: CAIRGRGLAGAVGTGELFF
abundance: .; j_gene: TRBJ2-1; d_gene: TRBD1; v_gene: TRBV5-5; CDR3nt: TGTGCCAGCAGCTTGGTGGGACAGGGCATTAATGAGCAGTTCTTC; CDR3aa: CASSLVGQGINEQFF
abundance: .; j_gene: TRBJ1-2; d_gene: .; v_gene: TRBV5-5; CDR3nt: TGTGCCAGCAGCTTGGTTGGCAGGGATGGCTATGGCTACACCTTC; CDR3aa: CASSLVGRDGYGYTF
abundance: few; j_gene: TRBJ2-3; d_gene: .; v_gene: TRBV12-5; CDR3nt: TGTGCTAGTGGTTTGGACTCAAGGGGTACGCAGTATTTT; CDR3aa: CASGLDSRGTQYF
abundance: .; j_gene: TRBJ2-6; d_gene: .; v_gene: TRBV19; CDR3nt: TGTGCCAGTAGACGGTTACGAGACTCTGGGGCCAACGTCCTGACTTTC; CDR3aa: CASRRLRDSGANVLTF
abundance: .; j_gene: TRBJ2-7; d_gene: .; v_gene: TRBV2; CDR3nt: TGTGCCAGCAGCGTAGGGGAAAGCGAGCAGTACTTC; CDR3aa: CASSVGESEQYF
abundance: once; j_gene: TRBJ2-3; d_gene: TRBD1; v_gene: TRBV6-5; CDR3nt: TGTGCCAGCAGTAGGGACAGAAGCACAGATACGCAGTATTTT; CDR3aa: CASSRDRSTDTQYF
abundance: .; j_gene: TRBJ1-5; d_gene: .; v_gene: TRBV6-6; CDR3nt: TGTGCCAGCAGTTACTCGATGGGCGCCCGTCAGCCCCAGCATTTT; CDR3aa: CASSYSMGARQPQHF
abundance: .; j_gene: TRBJ2-1; d_gene: TRBD1; v_gene: TRBV28; CDR3nt: TGTGCCAGCAGTTCCGGACAGGGTTACAATGAGCAGTTCTTC; CDR3aa: CASSSGQGYNEQFF
abundance: .; j_gene: TRBJ2-5; d_gene: TRBD1; v_gene: TRBV18; CDR3nt: TGTGCCAGCTCACCGCGACAGGGGGGTGAGGAGACCCAGTACTTC; CDR3aa: CASSPRQGGEETQYF
abundance: .; j_gene: TRBJ2-7; d_gene: .; v_gene: TRBV29-1; CDR3nt: TGCAGCGTCGCCAGGACACCTCACGAGCAGTACTTC; CDR3aa: CSVARTPHEQYF
abundance: .; j_gene: TRBJ2-1; d_gene: TRBD1; v_gene: TRBV6-1; CDR3nt: TGTGCCAGCAGGGAACAGGGGGCCTTAAATTACAATGAGCAGTTCTTC; CDR3aa: CASREQGALNYNEQFF
abundance: .; j_gene: TRBJ1-1; d_gene: .; v_gene: TRBV21-1; CDR3nt: TGTGCCAGCAGCTTCTCGCAGGAGGGGGCTGGCTGGGGGGCTTTCTTT; CDR3aa: CASSFSQEGAGWGAFF
abundance: few; j_gene: TRBJ2-2; d_gene: .; v_gene: TRBV6-4; CDR3nt: TGTGCCAGCAGTGAAGCGGGCACCGGGGAGCTGTTTTTT; CDR3aa: CASSEAGTGELFF
abundance: .; j_gene: TRBJ2-1; d_gene: TRBD1; v_gene: TRBV4-1; CDR3nt: TGCGCCAGCAGCCCCGGGGACAGAGACAATGAGCAGTTCTTC; CDR3aa: CASSPGDRDNEQFF
abundance: .; j_gene: TRBJ2-7; d_gene: TRBD2; v_gene: TRBV28; CDR3nt: TGTGCCAGCTACGCCCGGGAGGTCTACGAGCAGTACTTC; CDR3aa: CASYAREVYEQYF
abundance: .; j_gene: TRBJ2-1; d_gene: TRBD2; v_gene: TRBV2; CDR3nt: TGTGCCAGCACCAGGACTAGCTACAATGAGCAGTTCTTC; CDR3aa: CASTRTSYNEQFF
abundance: .; j_gene: TRBJ2-7; d_gene: .; v_gene: TRBV7-6; CDR3nt: TGTGCCAGCAGCAAAAGCTCTAGCTCAACGACCTACGAGCAGTACTTC; CDR3aa: CASSKSSSSTTYEQYF
abundance: .; j_gene: TRBJ2-5; d_gene: .; v_gene: TRBV6-5; CDR3nt: TGTGCCAGCAGTTACTCGACGGGGTCCCAAGAGACCCAGTACTTC; CDR3aa: CASSYSTGSQETQYF
abundance: .; j_gene: TRBJ1-5; d_gene: TRBD1; v_gene: TRBV28; CDR3nt: TGTGCCAGCAGCTCTAGGGGGCCCAATCAGCCCCAGCATTTT; CDR3aa: CASSSRGPNQPQHF
abundance: .; j_gene: TRBJ2-2; d_gene: .; v_gene: TRBV5-1; CDR3nt: TGCGCCAGCTCTAGCTCGAGCCGAATAGACACCGGGGAGCTGTTTTTT; CDR3aa: CASSSSSRIDTGELFF
abundance: .; j_gene: TRBJ2-7; d_gene: .; v_gene: TRBV7-8; CDR3nt: TGTGCCAGCAGCAAGACAGGCTCCGAGCAGTACTTC; CDR3aa: CASSKTGSEQYF
abundance: .; j_gene: TRBJ2-1; d_gene: TRBD2; v_gene: TRBV2; CDR3nt: TGTGCCAGCAGTGACCGTGCTAGCGGGAGTGATGAGCAGTTCTTC; CDR3aa: CASSDRASGSDEQFF
abundance: .; j_gene: TRBJ2-5; d_gene: .; v_gene: TRBV5-1; CDR3nt: TGCGCCAGCAGCTTGGCCGGGGGACAAGAGACCCAGTACTTC; CDR3aa: CASSLAGGQETQYF
abundance: .; j_gene: TRBJ2-5; d_gene: TRBD1; v_gene: TRBV2; CDR3nt: TGTGCCAGCTCGACGCGGACAGGGCAAGAGACCCAGTACTTC; CDR3aa: CASSTRTGQETQYF
abundance: .; j_gene: TRBJ2-1; d_gene: TRBD2; v_gene: TRBV10-3; CDR3nt: TGTGCCACCGGCGGGGGCAATGAGCAGTTCTTC; CDR3aa: CATGGGNEQFF
abundance: .; j_gene: TRBJ2-7; d_gene: TRBD2; v_gene: TRBV19; CDR3nt: TGTGCCAGTATGAGCCTAGCGGGGGGCGAGCAGTACTTC; CDR3aa: CASMSLAGGEQYF
abundance: few; j_gene: TRBJ2-7; d_gene: .; v_gene: TRBV7-8; CDR3nt: TGTGCCAGCAGCTCGCGGGCGATAAGCGTCGAGCAGTACTTC; CDR3aa: CASSSRAISVEQYF
abundance: .; j_gene: TRBJ2-7; d_gene: TRBD2; v_gene: TRBV9; CDR3nt: TGTGCCAGCAGCGTAGGGACTAGCGGGATCGAGCAGTACTTC; CDR3aa: CASSVGTSGIEQYF
abundance: .; j_gene: TRBJ1-4; d_gene: TRBD1; v_gene: TRBV5-1; CDR3nt: TGCGCCAGCAGCTTGGGGACAGGTTATGAAAAACTGTTTTTT; CDR3aa: CASSLGTGYEKLFF
abundance: .; j_gene: TRBJ2-5; d_gene: .; v_gene: TRBV7-2; CDR3nt: TGTGCCAGCAGCCTCCGACTCCCACAAGAGACCCAGTACTTC; CDR3aa: CASSLRLPQETQYF
abundance: .; j_gene: TRBJ2-1; d_gene: .; v_gene: TRBV2; CDR3nt: TGTGCCAGCACGAGGAACAATGAGCAGTTCTTC; CDR3aa: CASTRNNEQFF
abundance: .; j_gene: TRBJ2-7; d_gene: .; v_gene: TRBV6-1; CDR3nt: TGTGCCAGCAGTGAATACAGGCTCTCCTACGAGCAGTACTTC; CDR3aa: CASSEYRLSYEQYF
abundance: .; j_gene: TRBJ2-1; d_gene: TRBD2; v_gene: TRBV4-3; CDR3nt: TGCGCCAGCAGCCAAGACGGGAGCGGGAGCGCTAACAATGAGCAGTTCTTC; CDR3aa: CASSQDGSGSANNEQFF
abundance: .; j_gene: TRBJ2-7; d_gene: TRBD1; v_gene: TRBV14; CDR3nt: TGTGCCAGCAGCCAAGAGGACAGGGGTTCGTACGAGCAGTACTTC; CDR3aa: CASSQEDRGSYEQYF